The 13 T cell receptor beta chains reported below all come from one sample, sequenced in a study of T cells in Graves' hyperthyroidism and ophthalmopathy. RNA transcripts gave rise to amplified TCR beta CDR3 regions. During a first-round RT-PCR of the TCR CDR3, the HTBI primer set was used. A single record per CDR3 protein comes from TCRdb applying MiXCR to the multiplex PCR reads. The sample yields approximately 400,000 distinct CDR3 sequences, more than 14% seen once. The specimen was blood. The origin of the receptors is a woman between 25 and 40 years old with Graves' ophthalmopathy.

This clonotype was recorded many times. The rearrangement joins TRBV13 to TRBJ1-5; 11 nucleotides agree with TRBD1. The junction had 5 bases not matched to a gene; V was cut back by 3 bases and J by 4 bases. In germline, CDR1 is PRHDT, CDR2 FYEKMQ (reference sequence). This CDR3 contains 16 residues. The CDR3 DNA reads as TGTGCCAGCAGCTTTGGAGGGACAGGGGGGAATCAGCCCCAGCATTTT. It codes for CASSFGGTGGNQPQHF.

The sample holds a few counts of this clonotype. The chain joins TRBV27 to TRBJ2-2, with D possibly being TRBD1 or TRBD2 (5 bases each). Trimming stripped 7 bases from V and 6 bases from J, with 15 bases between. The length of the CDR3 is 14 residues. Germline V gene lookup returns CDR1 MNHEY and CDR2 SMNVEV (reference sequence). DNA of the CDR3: TGTGCCAGCATGATTGGGGGAAGGGCCGGGGAGCTGTTTTTT. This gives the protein CASMIGGRAGELFF.

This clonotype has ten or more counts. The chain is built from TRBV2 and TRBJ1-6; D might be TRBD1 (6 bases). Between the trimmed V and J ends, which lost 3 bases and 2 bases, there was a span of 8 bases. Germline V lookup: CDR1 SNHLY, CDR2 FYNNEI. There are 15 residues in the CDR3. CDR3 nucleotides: TGTGCCAGCAGTGAGCGGACAGCCTATAATTCACCCCTCCACTTT. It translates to CASSERTAYNSPLHF.

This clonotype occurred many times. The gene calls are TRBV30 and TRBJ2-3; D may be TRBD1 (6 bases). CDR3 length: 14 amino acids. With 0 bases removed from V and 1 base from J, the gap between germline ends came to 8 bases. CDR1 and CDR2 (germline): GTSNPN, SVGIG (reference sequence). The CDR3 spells CAWSVDSGTDTQYF. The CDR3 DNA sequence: TGTGCCTGGAGTGTGGACAGTGGCACAGATACGCAGTATTTT.

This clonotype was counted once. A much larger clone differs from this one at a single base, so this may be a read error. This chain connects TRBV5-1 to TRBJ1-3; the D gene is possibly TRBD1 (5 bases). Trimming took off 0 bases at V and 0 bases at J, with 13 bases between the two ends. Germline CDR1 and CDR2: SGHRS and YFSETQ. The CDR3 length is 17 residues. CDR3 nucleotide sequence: TGCGCCAGCAGCTTGGTCGGGACCCCTCGCTCTGGAAACACCATATATTTT. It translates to CASSLVGTPRSGNTIYF.

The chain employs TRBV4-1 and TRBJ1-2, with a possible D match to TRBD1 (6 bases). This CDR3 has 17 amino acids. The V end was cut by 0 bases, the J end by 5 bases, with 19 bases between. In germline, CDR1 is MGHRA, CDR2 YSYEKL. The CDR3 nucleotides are TGCGCCAGCAGCCAAGACCCCGACAGGAAACTTTCTTATGGCTACACCTTC. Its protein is CASSQDPDRKLSYGYTF.

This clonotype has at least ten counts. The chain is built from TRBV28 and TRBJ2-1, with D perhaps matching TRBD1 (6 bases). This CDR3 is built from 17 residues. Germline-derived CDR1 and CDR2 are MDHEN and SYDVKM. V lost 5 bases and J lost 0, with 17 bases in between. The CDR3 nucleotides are TGTGCCAGCAGTACAACACAGGGTACAAGCTCCTACAATGAGCAGTTCTTC. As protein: CASSTTQGTSSYNEQFF.

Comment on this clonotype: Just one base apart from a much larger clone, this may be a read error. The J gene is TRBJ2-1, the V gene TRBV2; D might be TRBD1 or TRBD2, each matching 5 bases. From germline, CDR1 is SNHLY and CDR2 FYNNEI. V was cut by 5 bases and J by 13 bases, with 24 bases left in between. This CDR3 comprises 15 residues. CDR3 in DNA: TGTGCCAGCAGTTTAAGTCTTCAGGGAGTGGCGACCCAGTTCTTC. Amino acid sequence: CASSLSLQGVATQFF.

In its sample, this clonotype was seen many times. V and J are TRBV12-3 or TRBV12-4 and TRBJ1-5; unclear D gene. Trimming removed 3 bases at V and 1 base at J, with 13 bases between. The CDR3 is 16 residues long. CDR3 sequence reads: CASSLAVTGSNQPQHF. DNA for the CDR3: TGTGCCAGCAGTTTGGCCGTGACGGGAAGCAATCAGCCCCAGCATTTT.

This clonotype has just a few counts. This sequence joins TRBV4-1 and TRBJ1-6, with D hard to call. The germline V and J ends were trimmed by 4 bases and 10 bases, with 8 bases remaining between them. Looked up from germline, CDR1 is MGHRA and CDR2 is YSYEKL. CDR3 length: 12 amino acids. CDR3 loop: CASSPLGSPLHF. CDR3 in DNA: TGCGCCAGCAGCCCACTTGGGTCACCCCTCCACTTT.

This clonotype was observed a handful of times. The CDR3 DNA sequence: TGCAGTGTCCCGACTCTCCATGAGCAGTTCTTC. It encodes CSVPTLHEQFF. This sequence joins TRBV20-1 and TRBJ2-1; D is ambiguous. Germline CDR1 reads DFQATT; CDR2 reads SNEGSKA (reference sequence). Trimming left V 7 bases short and J 8 bases short, with 12 bases between. This CDR3 has 11 amino acids.

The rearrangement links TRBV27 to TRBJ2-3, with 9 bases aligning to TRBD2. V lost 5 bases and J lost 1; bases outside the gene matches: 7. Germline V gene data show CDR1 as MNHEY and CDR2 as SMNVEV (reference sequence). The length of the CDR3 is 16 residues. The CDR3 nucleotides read TGTGCCAGCAGTACCCCGCGGGGGGGTCGCACAGATACGCAGTATTTT. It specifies CASSTPRGGRTDTQYF.

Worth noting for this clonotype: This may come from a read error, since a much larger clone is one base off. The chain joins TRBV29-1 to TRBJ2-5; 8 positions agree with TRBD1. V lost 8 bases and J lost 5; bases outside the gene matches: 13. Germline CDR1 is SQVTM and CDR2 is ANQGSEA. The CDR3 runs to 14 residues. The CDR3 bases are TGCAGCATTGCTCTCCAGGGGGCCGGGGAGACCCAGTACTTC. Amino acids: CSIALQGAGETQYF.